One T cell receptor (beta chain) is described in this entry. This sample was included in a study of blood T cell repertoires in COVID-19. Donors were grouped by their self-reported clinical history. Some clones are missing from TCRdb's copy, which holds only in-frame ones; the method was immunoSEQ multiplex PCR. The sample contains fewer than 400,000 clones, around 85% of which appear only once. Per the germline V gene, CDR1 is KGHDR and CDR2 is SFDVKD. Trimming took off 5 bases at V and 6 bases at J, with 7 bases between the two ends. This CDR3 has 12 residues. The sequencing input was PBMCs or T cells enriched from blood (not recorded which). The rearrangement links TRBV24-1 to TRBJ1-5; D not resolved. This sequence was found in a woman aged 25-40 years who had been exposed to COVID-19. The CDR3 region is CATSAGSQPQHF. The CDR3 nucleotides are TGTGCCACCAGTGCGGGGAGTCAGCCCCAGCATTTT.